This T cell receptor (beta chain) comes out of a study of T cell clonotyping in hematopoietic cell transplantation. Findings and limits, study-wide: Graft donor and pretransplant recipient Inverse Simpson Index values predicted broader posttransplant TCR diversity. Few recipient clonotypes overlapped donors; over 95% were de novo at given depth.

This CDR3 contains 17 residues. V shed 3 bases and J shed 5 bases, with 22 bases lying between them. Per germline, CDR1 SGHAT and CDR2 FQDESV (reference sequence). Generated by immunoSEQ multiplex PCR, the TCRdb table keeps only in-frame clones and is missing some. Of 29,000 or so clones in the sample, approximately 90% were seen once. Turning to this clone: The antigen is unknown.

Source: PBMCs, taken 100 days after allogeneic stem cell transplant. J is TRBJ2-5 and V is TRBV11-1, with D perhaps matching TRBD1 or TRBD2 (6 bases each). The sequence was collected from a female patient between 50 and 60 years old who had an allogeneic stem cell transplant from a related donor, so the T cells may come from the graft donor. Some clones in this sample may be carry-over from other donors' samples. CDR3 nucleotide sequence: TGTGCCAGCAGCTTTGGGACGGTGTTAGGGGGGAGGGAGACCCAGTACTTC. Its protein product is CASSFGTVLGGRETQYF.